Sequencing of this T cell receptor (beta chain) was carried out in a study of blood T cell dynamics during melanoma immunotherapy. Overall study context: Standard first-line treatment here was pembrolizumab or nivolumab plus ipilimumab in metastatic melanoma. Study-wide results and caveats: It remained unknown if the driving T cell clones were melanoma-specific.

Time point defined: week 3, after first cycle of checkpoint inhibitor. Prior systemic cancer therapy, immunosuppressant use and other active malignancies excluded patients. CDR3 length equals 13 residues. V dropped 5 bases and J dropped 5 bases, with 7 bases sitting between them. The germline V gene has CDR1 LNHDA and CDR2 SQIVND (reference sequence). This clone was observed a few times. Its specificity is unknown. Libraries were prepared by immunoSEQ multiplex PCR; TCRdb keeps only in-frame clonotypes and omits some of them. The sample holds several thousand clones, about 80% seen once. This TCR was recovered from a human donor with melanoma. Sequences were derived from blood, sampled from a patient treated with checkpoint blockade. The genes are TRBV19 and TRBJ1-6; D ambiguous. In DNA form, the CDR3 reads TGTGCCAGTAGTCAGGATAATAATTCACCCCTCCACTTT. Its translation: CASSQDNNSPLHF.